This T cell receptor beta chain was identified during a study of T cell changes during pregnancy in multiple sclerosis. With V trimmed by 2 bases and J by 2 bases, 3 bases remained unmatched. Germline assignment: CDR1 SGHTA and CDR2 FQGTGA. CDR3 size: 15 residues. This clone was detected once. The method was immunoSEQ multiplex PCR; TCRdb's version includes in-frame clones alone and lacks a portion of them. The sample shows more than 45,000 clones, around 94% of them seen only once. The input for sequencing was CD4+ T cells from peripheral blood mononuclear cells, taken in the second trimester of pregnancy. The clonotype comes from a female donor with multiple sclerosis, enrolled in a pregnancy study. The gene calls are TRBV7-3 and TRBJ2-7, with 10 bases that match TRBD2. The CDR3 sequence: CASSLGSGGAYEQYF. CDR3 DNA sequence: TGTGCCAGCAGCTTAGGGAGCGGGGGGGCCTACGAGCAGTACTTC. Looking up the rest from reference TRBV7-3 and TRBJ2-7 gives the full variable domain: GAGVSQTPSNKVTEKGKYVELRCDPISGHTALYWYRQSLGQGPEFLIYFQGTGAADDSGLPNDRFFAVRPEGSVSTLKIQRTERGDSAVYLCASSLGSGGAYEQYFGPGTRLTVT.